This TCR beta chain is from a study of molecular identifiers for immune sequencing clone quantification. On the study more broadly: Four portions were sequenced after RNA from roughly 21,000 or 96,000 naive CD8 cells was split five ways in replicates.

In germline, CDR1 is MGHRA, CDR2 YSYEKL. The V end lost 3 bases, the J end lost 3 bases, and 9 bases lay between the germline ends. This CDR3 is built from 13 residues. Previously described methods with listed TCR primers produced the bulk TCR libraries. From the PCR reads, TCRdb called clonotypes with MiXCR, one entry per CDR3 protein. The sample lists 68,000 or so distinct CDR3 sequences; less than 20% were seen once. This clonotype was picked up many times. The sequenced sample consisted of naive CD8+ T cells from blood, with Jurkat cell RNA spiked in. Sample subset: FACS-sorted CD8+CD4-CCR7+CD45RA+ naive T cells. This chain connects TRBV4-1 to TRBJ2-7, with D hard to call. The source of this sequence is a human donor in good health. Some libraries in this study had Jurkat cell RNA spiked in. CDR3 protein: CASSHQVGYEQYF. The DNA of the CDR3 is TGCGCCAGCAGCCACCAAGTGGGCTACGAGCAGTACTTC.